Following are 25 T cell receptor beta chains from one sample sequenced in a study of T cell repertoires in cytomegalovirus infection. From the reads, TCRdb called clonotypes with MiXCR, one entry per CDR3 protein. The sample holds about 260,000 distinct CDR3 sequences; less than 9.5% are singletons and the top ten take around 16%. Sequenced input: PBMCs. These receptors all stem from a human donor in good health (CMV status not recorded). Some clones in this sample may be carry-over from other donors' samples.

This clonotype has only one observation. A single base separates this from a much larger clone, so it may be a read error. The gene calls are TRBV7-8 and TRBJ1-4, with D perhaps TRBD1 (5 bases). CDR3 length: 15 amino acids. Germline CDR1 and CDR2: SGHVS and FQNEAQ. The CDR3 bases are TGTGCCAGCAGCCCGCTAACAGGAGCTAATGAAGAACTGTTTTTT. It yields the protein CASSPLTGANEELFF.

This clonotype appeared many times. This chain joins TRBV18 and TRBJ2-1; D unresolved. Germline CDR1 KGHSH, CDR2 LQKENI. This CDR3 is 13 amino acids long. Trimming took 5 bases from V and 7 from J, leaving 12 bases between them. The CDR3 is CASSSLGENEQFF. CDR3 DNA: TGTGCCAGCTCATCTTTAGGTGAGAATGAGCAGTTCTTC.

This clonotype was detected ten times or more. This chain connects TRBV5-1 to TRBJ2-7, with 8 nucleotides matching TRBD2. The germline V gene encodes CDR1 SGHRS and CDR2 YFSETQ. This CDR3 is 16 amino acids long. Trimming at V came to 2 bases and at J to 2 bases, leaving 9 bases not matched to a gene. Written as DNA, the CDR3 is TGCGCCAGCAGCTTTGGTAGGGCGGGAGGCGCCTACGAGCAGTACTTC. Its translation is CASSFGRAGGAYEQYF.

CDR3: CAWSVMGVRYEQYF. The CDR3 DNA reads TGTGCCTGGAGTGTTATGGGAGTTCGGTACGAGCAGTACTTC. The chain recombines TRBV30 with TRBJ2-7; D possibly corresponds to TRBD2 (5 bases). The CDR3 sequence is 14 residues long. V was cut by 0 bases and J by 4 bases, with 13 bases left in between. CDR1 and CDR2 from the germline V gene are GTSNPN and SVGIG (reference sequence).

This clonotype was observed at least ten times. The V gene is TRBV25-1, the J gene TRBJ1-2; D remains unclear. This CDR3 contains 11 residues. Deletions cut 2 bases from V and 6 bases from J, with 4 bases between. In germline, CDR1 is MGHDK, CDR2 SYGVNS. Here the CDR3 reads CASSEGNGYTF. The CDR3 DNA is TGTGCCAGCAGTGAAGGAAATGGCTACACCTTC.

This chain links TRBV20-1 with TRBJ2-3, with 8 bases fitting TRBD2. This CDR3 region has 13 residues. J gave up 5 bases and V 6 bases, and 7 bases lay outside the gene matches. Germline CDR1 reads DFQATT; CDR2 reads SNEGSKA (reference sequence). This chain's CDR3 is CSAQGTSGDTQYF. CDR3 sequence (DNA): TGCAGTGCCCAGGGAACTAGCGGAGATACGCAGTATTTT.

This clonotype occurred many times. The genes are TRBV11-3 and TRBJ1-1, with a tentative D call TRBD1 (5 bases). The CDR3 consists of 15 residues. CDR1 and CDR2 (germline): SGHNT, YENEEA. The V end lost 4 bases, the J end lost 3 bases, and 15 bases lay between the germline ends. CDR3 protein: CASSSSRGGHTEAFF. The CDR3 coding sequence is TGTGCCAGCAGCTCGAGTCGGGGGGGTCACACTGAAGCTTTCTTT.

This clonotype has ten or more counts. The CDR3 loop reads CASSQESRDSYGYTF. In DNA, the CDR3 is TGTGCCAGCAGCCAAGAGAGCCGGGACAGCTATGGCTACACCTTC. This chain joins TRBV4-2 and TRBJ1-2; the match to TRBD1 covers 7 bases. Trimming at V came to 0 bases and at J to 4 bases, leaving 5 bases not matched to a gene. Germline CDR1 and CDR2: LGHNA and YNFKEQ. This CDR3 has 15 residues.

CDR3 sequence reads: CASRNGPGTRRTSGGLDTQYF. DNA of the CDR3: TGTGCCAGCAGAAACGGCCCCGGGACAAGACGGACTAGCGGGGGTCTGGATACGCAGTATTTT. The chain carries TRBV6-2 or TRBV6-3 and TRBJ2-3, with TRBD2 matching 13 bases. The V segment lost 6 bases and the J segment 6 bases; nucleotides outside the gene matches: 24. Germline V gives CDR1 MNHEY, CDR2 SVGEGT. The CDR3 runs to 21 residues.

This chain uses TRBV29-1 with TRBJ2-5, with 8 bases that match TRBD2. Germline V lookup: CDR1 SQVTM, CDR2 ANQGSEA. Losses at the gene ends were 3 bases for V and 4 bases for J; bases not matched to a gene: 10. The CDR3 runs 15 residues. The CDR3 DNA reads as TGCAGCGTTGACGCTCGAGGGGCGGGAGGAGAGACCCAGTACTTC. It is translated as CSVDARGAGGETQYF.

This clonotype was found many times. The V call is TRBV7-2, the J call TRBJ1-5, with 10 bases aligning to TRBD1. After removal of 5 bases from V and 4 bases from J, the junction contained 5 bases not matched to a gene. This CDR3 region has 15 residues. From germline, CDR1 is SGHTA and CDR2 FQGNSA. Here the CDR3 DNA reads TGTGCCAGCAGCGTTGACAGGGGGCGGAATCAGCCCCAGCATTTT. Translation gives CASSVDRGRNQPQHF.

CDR3 sequence (DNA): TGCAGTGCTAGAAGAGGCACCAACACAGATACGCAGTATTTT. As protein: CSARRGTNTDTQYF. The chain uses TRBV20-1 and TRBJ2-3, with D unresolved. The V end lost 2 bases, the J end lost 2 bases, and 11 bases lay between the germline ends. This CDR3 contains 14 residues. CDR1 is DFQATT, CDR2 SNEGSKA, per germline (reference sequence).

This clonotype was picked up many times. The chain is built from TRBV20-1 and TRBJ2-3; TRBD1 or TRBD2 may be the D gene (5 bases each). CDR3 length: 15 residues. The V gene's germline CDR1 is DFQATT and CDR2 SNEGSKA (reference sequence). The germline V and J ends were trimmed by 4 bases and 6 bases, with 20 bases remaining between them. The CDR3 loop is CSAITSGRAYDTQYF. As DNA, the CDR3 is TGCAGTGCTATCACCAGCGGCAGGGCCTACGATACGCAGTATTTT.

The table lists this clonotype with many counts. CDR3 residues: CASSFFPRRNTEAFF. The CDR3 coding sequence is TGTGCCAGCAGCTTTTTTCCCAGGAGGAACACTGAAGCTTTCTTT. The chain combines TRBV7-8 with TRBJ1-1; no firm D call. The V gene's germline CDR1 is SGHVS and CDR2 FQNEAQ. This CDR3 is built from 15 residues. V lost 3 bases and J lost 1, with 12 bases in between.

This clonotype was detected ten times or more. The chain has TRBV7-9 and TRBJ1-5; D unclear. This CDR3 region has 13 residues. The V end was cut by 5 bases, the J end by 2 bases, with 7 bases between. Germline V gives CDR1 SEHNR, CDR2 FQNEAQ (reference sequence). The CDR3 nucleotides read TGTGCCAGCAGCGAGAATGGCAATCAGCCCCAGCATTTT. Translated: CASSENGNQPQHF.

The chain combines TRBV28 with TRBJ2-7; 16 bases align to TRBD2. The CDR3 extends over 18 amino acids. The J segment lost 1 base and the V segment lost 3 bases, leaving 6 bases of the junction unmatched. Germline CDR1 and CDR2: MDHEN and SYDVKM. This chain's CDR3 is CASSLSVGLAGGSYEQYF. DNA for the CDR3: TGTGCCAGCAGTTTGTCGGTGGGACTAGCGGGGGGGTCCTACGAGCAGTACTTC.

This clonotype has a count of ten or more. The gene calls are TRBV19 and TRBJ1-2; TRBD1 matches at 7 bases. Trimming removed 7 bases from V and 2 bases from J; junction bases left unmatched: 4. Per germline, CDR1 LNHDA and CDR2 SQIVND (reference sequence). The CDR3 extends over 13 amino acids. CDR3 sequence reads: CASNWGQNYGYTF. In DNA form, the CDR3 reads TGTGCCAGTAACTGGGGACAGAACTATGGCTACACCTTC.

The sample holds many counts of this clonotype. This chain joins TRBV7-8 and TRBJ1-6, with 7 bases matching TRBD1. Looked up from germline, CDR1 is SGHVS and CDR2 is FQNEAQ. This CDR3 contains 16 residues. V was pared by 3 bases and J by 7 bases, with 9 bases of the junction left unmatched. The CDR3 loop reads CASSFLPTGSNSPLHF. The DNA for the CDR3 is TGTGCCAGCAGCTTTCTACCGACAGGGAGCAATTCACCCCTCCACTTT. The whole variable domain, filled in from reference TRBV7-8 and TRBJ1-6, reads GAGVSQSPRYKVAKRGQDVALRCDPISGHVSLFWYQQALGQGPEFLTYFQNEAQLDKSGLPSDRFFAERPEGSVSTLKIQRTQQEDSAVYLCASSFLPTGSNSPLHFGNGTRLTVT.

This clonotype was seen at least ten times. The rearrangement uses TRBV12-3 or TRBV12-4 and TRBJ1-4, with D possibly matching TRBD1 (5 bases). The CDR3 length is 15 residues. V lost 4 bases and J 8 bases, leaving 17 bases between the germline ends. The CDR3 here is CASSSQGHSGEKLFF. The CDR3 DNA is TGTGCCAGCAGTTCCCAGGGTCATTCGGGGGAAAAACTGTTTTTT.

This clonotype was counted between two and nine times. V gene TRBV12-3 or TRBV12-4 combines with J gene TRBJ2-1; TRBD2 might be the D (6 bases). The CDR3 consists of 12 residues. The ends were cut back, 4 bases at V and 7 bases at J, with 8 bases in the middle. CDR3 nucleotides: TGTGCCAGCAGTTCAAGCGGGAATGAGCAGTTCTTC. This translates into CASSSSGNEQFF.

This clonotype was counted ten times or more. The genes are TRBV7-2 and TRBJ2-2, with TRBD2 matching over 8 bases. Germline trimming cut 5 bases from V and 4 bases from J; bases unmatched to any gene: 9. CDR3 size: 16 residues. The germline V gene encodes CDR1 SGHTA and CDR2 FQGNSA. The CDR3 is CASSPREGGFTGELFF. The DNA for the CDR3 is TGTGCCAGCAGCCCCCGGGAGGGGGGCTTCACCGGGGAGCTGTTTTTT.

V usage is TRBV11-2 and J usage is TRBJ2-7, with 8 bases matching TRBD1. From germline, CDR1 is SGHAT and CDR2 FQNNGV. V was clipped by 5 bases and J by 7 bases; unmatched bases: 10. This CDR3 is built from 14 residues. CDR3 sequence (DNA): TGTGCCAGCAGCCCGATGACAGGGGTGGGGGAGCAGTACTTC. Translated: CASSPMTGVGEQYF.

This clonotype was detected many times. The chain links TRBV12-3 or TRBV12-4 to TRBJ1-1; the match to TRBD1 covers 7 bases. After removal of 2 bases from V and 5 bases from J, the junction contained 11 bases not matched to a gene. This CDR3 contains 16 residues. The CDR3 coding sequence is TGTGCCAGCAGTTTACGGGCGGGACAGCTGAGAACTGAAGCTTTCTTT. Residues: CASSLRAGQLRTEAFF.

This clonotype came up a few times. The chain has TRBV28 and TRBJ2-3; D ambiguous. This CDR3 contains 14 residues. The ends were cut back, 4 bases at V and 2 bases at J, with 10 bases in the middle. Germline V gene lookup returns CDR1 MDHEN and CDR2 SYDVKM. The CDR3 nucleotides read TGTGCCAGCAGTTCCGGTGGGGTCACAGATACGCAGTATTTT. Residues: CASSSGGVTDTQYF.

This clonotype was seen a handful of times. The chain links TRBV7-2 to TRBJ1-6, with TRBD1 matching 9 bases. Germline CDR1 reads SGHTA; CDR2 reads FQGNSA. V gave up 6 bases and J gave up 10 bases; unmatched junction bases: 13. The CDR3 is 16 amino acids. The CDR3 sequence is CASSLSWGQGNSPLHF. CDR3 DNA: TGTGCCAGCAGTCTATCCTGGGGACAGGGAAACTCACCCCTCCACTTT.